This TCR beta chain was retrieved from a study of OX40 agonist ivuxolimab in advanced cancers. This CDR3 comprises 14 residues. V dropped 3 bases and J dropped 1 base, with 7 bases sitting between them. Germline CDR1 and CDR2: MNHEY and SMNVEV (reference sequence). As to this clone: Its antigen remains unknown.

Study results and limitations: At 0.1 to 3.0 mg/kg and by week 6, CD4+ and CD8+ T cells in the blood had expanded clonally.

TCRdb's copy holds only in-frame clones and misses some; the assay was immunoSEQ multiplex PCR. This table has 99,000 or so clones, approximately 94% appearing once. Here the sequenced sample was CD4+ or CD8+ T cells sorted from blood, taken in a trial of the OX40 agonist ivuxolimab. The origin of this receptor is an adult with an advanced solid tumor such as melanoma, head and neck, liver or kidney cancer. The chain links TRBV27 to TRBJ1-3; TRBD1 is a possible D gene (5 bases). CDR3 nucleotide sequence: TGTGCCAGCAGTTTCCAGGGATCTGGAAACACCATATATTTT. Translation: CASSFQGSGNTIYF.